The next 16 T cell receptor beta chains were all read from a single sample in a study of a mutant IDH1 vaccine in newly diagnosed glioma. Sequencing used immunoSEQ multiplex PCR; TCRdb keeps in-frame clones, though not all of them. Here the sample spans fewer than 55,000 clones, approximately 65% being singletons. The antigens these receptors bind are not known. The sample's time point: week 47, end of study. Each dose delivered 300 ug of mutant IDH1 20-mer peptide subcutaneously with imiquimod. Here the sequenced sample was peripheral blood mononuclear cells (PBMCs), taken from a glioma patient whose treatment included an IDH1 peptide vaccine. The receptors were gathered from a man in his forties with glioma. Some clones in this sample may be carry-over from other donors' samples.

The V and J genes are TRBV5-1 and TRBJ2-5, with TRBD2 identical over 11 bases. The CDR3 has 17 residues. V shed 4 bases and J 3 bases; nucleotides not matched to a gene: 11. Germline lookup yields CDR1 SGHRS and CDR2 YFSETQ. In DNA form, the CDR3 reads TGCGCCAGCAGCCCCGGGGCTAGCGGGGGGTCAAAAGAGACCCAGTACTTC. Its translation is CASSPGASGGSKETQYF.

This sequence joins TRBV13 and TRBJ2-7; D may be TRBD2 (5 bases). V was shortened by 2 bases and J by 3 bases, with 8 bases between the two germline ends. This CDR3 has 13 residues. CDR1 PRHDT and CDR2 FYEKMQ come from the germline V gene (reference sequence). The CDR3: CASSLRRGYEQYF. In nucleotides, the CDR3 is TGTGCCAGCAGCTTACGACGGGGCTACGAGCAGTACTTC.

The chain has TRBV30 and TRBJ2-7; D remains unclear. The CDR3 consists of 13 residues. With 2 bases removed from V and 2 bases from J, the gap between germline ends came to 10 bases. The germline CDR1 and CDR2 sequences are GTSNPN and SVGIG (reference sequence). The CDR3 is CAWSPDLTYEQYF. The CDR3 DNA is TGTGCCTGGAGTCCCGACTTGACCTACGAGCAGTACTTC.

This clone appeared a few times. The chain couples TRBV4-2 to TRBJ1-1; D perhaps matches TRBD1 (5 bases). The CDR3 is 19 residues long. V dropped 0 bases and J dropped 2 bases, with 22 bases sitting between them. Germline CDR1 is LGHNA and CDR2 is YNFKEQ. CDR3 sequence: CASSQDHTRGAGFNTEAFF. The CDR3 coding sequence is TGTGCCAGCAGCCAAGATCATACACGCGGCGCAGGGTTCAACACTGAAGCTTTCTTT.

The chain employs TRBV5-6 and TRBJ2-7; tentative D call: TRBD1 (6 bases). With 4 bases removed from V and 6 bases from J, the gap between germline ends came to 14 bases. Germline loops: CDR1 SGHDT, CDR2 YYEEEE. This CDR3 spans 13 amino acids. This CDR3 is CASSRTAAGEQYF. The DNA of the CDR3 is TGTGCCAGCAGCCGGACAGCTGCTGGCGAGCAGTACTTC.

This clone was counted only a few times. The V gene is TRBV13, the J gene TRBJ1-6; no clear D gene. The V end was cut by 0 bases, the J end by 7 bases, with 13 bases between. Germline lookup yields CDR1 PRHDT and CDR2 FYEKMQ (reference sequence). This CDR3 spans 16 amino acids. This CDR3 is CASSLGLIIGNSPLHF. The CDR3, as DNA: TGTGCCAGCAGCTTAGGCCTAATAATCGGGAATTCACCCCTCCACTTT. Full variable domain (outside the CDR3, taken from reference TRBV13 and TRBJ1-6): AAGVIQSPRHLIKEKRETATLKCYPIPRHDTVYWYQQGPGQDPQFLISFYEKMQSDKGSIPDRFSAQQFSDYHSELNMSSLELGDSALYFCASSLGLIIGNSPLHFGNGTRLTVT.

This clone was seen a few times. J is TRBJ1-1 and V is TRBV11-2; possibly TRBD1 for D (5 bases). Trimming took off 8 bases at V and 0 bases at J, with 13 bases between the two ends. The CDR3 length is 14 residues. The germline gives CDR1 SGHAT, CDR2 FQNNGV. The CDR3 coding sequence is TGTGCCAGCTTCCTGCGGGGGTTGAACACTGAAGCTTTCTTT. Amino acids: CASFLRGLNTEAFF.

The CDR3 bases are TGTGCCAGTAGTTGGTTTGGAAACACCATATATTTT. Residues: CASSWFGNTIYF. The chain carries TRBV19 and TRBJ1-3, with no clear D. CDR1 and CDR2 (germline): LNHDA, SQIVND (reference sequence). The CDR3 length is 12 residues. The ends were cut back, 5 bases at V and 3 bases at J, with 5 bases in the middle.

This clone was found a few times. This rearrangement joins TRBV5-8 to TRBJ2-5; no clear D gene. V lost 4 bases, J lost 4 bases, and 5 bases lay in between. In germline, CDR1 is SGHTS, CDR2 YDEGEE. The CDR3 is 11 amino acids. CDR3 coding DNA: TGTGCCAGCAGCCGTCGAGAGACCCAGTACTTC. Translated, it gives CASSRRETQYF.

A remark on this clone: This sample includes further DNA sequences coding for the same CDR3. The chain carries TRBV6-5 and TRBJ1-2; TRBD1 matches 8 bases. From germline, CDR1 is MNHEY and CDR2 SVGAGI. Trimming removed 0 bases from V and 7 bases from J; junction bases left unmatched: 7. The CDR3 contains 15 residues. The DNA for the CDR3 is TGTGCCAGCAGTTACTCCGCTATGACAGGGGCTGGCTACACCTTC. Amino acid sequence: CASSYSAMTGAGYTF.

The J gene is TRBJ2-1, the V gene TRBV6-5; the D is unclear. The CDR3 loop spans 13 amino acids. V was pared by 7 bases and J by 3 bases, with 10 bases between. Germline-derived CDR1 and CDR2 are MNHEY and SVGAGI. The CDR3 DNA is TGTGCCAGCAACCGAGGCGGCTACAATGAGCAGTTCTTC. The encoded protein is CASNRGGYNEQFF.

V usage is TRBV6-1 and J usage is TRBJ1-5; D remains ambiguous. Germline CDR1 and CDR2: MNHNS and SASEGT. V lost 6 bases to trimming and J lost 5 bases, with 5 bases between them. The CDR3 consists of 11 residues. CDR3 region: CASSSYQPQHF. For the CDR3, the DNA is TGTGCCAGCAGCTCCTATCAGCCCCAGCATTTT.

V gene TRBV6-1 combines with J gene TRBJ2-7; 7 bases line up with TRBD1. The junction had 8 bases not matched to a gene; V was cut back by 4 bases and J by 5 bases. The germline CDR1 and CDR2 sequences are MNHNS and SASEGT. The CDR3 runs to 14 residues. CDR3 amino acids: CASSAGTVLDEQYF. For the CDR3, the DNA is TGTGCCAGCAGTGCCGGGACAGTCCTAGACGAGCAGTACTTC.

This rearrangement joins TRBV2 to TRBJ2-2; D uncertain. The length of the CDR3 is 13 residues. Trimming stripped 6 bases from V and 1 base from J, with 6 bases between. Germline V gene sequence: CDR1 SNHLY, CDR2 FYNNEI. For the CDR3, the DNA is TGTGCCAGCAGGGCAATGAACACCGGGGAGCTGTTTTTT. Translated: CASRAMNTGELFF.

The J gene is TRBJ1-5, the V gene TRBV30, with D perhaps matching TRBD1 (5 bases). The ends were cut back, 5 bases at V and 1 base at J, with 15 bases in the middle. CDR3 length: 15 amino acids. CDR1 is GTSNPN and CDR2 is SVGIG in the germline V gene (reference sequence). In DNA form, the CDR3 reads TGTGCCTGGCGTGGTGGGGGATCGAGCAATCAGCCCCAGCATTTT. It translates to CAWRGGGSSNQPQHF.

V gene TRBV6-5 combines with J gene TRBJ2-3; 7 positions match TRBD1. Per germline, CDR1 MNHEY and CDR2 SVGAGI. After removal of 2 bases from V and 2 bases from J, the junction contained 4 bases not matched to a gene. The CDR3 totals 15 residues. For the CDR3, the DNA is TGTGCCAGCAGTTACACAGGGGTCTTCACAGATACGCAGTATTTT. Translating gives CASSYTGVFTDTQYF.